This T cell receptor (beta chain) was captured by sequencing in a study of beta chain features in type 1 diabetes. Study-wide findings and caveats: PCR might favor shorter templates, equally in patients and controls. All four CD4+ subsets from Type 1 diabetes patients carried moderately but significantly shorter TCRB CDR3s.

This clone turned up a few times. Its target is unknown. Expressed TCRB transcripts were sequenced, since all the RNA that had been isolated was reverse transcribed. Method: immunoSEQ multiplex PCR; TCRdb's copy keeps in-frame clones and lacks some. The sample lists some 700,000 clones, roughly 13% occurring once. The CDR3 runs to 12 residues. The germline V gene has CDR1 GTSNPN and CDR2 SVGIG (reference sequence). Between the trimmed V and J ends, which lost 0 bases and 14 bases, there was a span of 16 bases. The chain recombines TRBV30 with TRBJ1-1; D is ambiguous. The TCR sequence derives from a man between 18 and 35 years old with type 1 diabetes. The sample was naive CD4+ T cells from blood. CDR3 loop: CAWSVGPRFEFF. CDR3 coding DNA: TGTGCCTGGAGTGTAGGGCCTCGATTTGAATTCTTT. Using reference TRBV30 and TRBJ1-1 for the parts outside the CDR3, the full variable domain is SQTIHQWPATLVQPVGSPLSLECTVEGTSNPNLYWYRQAAGRGLQLLFYSVGIGQISSEVPQNLSASRPQDRQFILSSKKLLLSDSGFYLCAWSVGPRFEFFGQGTRLTVV.